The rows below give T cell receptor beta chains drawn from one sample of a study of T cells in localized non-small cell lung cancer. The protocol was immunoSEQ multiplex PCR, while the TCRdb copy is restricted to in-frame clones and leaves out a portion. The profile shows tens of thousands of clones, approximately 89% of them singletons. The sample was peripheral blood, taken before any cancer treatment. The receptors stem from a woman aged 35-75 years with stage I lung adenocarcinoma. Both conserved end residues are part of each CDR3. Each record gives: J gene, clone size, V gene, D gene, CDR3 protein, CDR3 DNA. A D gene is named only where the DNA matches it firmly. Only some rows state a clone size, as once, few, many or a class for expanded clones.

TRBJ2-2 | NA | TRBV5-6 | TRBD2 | CASSLRLAGETGELFF | TGTGCCAGCAGCCTTAGACTAGCGGGAGAGACCGGGGAGCTGTTTTTT
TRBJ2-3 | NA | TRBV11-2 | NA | CASSSLVFGTDTQYF | TGTGCCAGCAGCTCTCTAGTGTTTGGGACAGATACGCAGTATTTT
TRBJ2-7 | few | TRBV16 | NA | CASSQNRYEQYF | TGTGCCAGCAGCCAAAACCGCTACGAGCAGTACTTC
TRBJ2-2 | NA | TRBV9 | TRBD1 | CASSLPRDRGNTGELFF | TGTGCCAGCAGCCTCCCGAGGGACAGGGGGAACACCGGGGAGCTGTTTTTT
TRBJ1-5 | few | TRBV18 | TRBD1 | CASSPDRQGVDQPQHF | TGTGCCAGCTCGCCCGATAGACAGGGCGTAGATCAGCCCCAGCATTTT
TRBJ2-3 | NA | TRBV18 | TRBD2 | CASSPTSGDPDTQYF | TGTGCCAGCTCACCGACTAGCGGGGATCCAGATACGCAGTATTTT
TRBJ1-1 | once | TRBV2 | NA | CASSTRVYTEAFF | TGTGCCAGCAGCACCCGGGTCTACACTGAAGCTTTCTTT
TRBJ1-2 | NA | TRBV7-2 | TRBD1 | CASSLDRDSLYGYTF | TGTGCCAGCAGCTTAGATCGGGACAGCCTCTATGGCTACACCTTC
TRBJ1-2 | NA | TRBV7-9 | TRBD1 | CASSLARGRNYGYTF | TGTGCCAGCAGCTTAGCCAGGGGGCGTAACTATGGCTACACCTTC
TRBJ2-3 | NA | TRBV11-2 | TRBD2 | CASSLDGRTSSTDTQYF | TGTGCCAGCAGCTTAGACGGGAGGACCTCTAGCACAGATACGCAGTATTTT
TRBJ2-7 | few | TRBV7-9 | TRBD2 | CASSLGLEPYEQYF | TGTGCCAGCAGCTTGGGACTAGAACCCTACGAGCAGTACTTC
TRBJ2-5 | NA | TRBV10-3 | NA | CAISESPAAQGSPETQYF | TGTGCCATCAGTGAGTCGCCGGCGGCGCAGGGAAGCCCGGAGACCCAGTACTTC
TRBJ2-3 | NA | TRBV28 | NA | CASRGGSPSTDTQYF | TGTGCCAGCAGGGGTGGGTCCCCATCCACAGATACGCAGTATTTT
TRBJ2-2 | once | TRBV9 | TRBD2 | CASSVRGGLAGNTGELFF | TGTGCCAGCAGCGTGCGAGGGGGGCTAGCGGGAAACACCGGGGAGCTGTTTTTT
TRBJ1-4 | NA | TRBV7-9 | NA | CASSLSDLNEKLFF | TGTGCCAGCAGCTTATCGGACCTTAATGAAAAACTGTTTTTT
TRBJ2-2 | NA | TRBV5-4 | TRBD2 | CASSLLREVNTGELFF | TGTGCCAGCAGCTTGTTGCGGGAGGTGAACACCGGGGAGCTGTTTTTT
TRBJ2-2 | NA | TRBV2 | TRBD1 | CASSATGAGELFF | TGTGCCAGCAGCGCGACAGGGGCCGGGGAGCTGTTTTTT
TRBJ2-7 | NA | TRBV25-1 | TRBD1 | CASRGQGAREQYF | TGTGCCAGCAGGGGACAGGGGGCGCGCGAGCAGTACTTC
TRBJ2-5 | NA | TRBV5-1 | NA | CASSLEGRDQETQYF | TGCGCCAGCAGCTTGGAGGGTAGGGATCAAGAGACCCAGTACTTC
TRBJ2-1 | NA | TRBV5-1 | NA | CASSWRAGTGVNSGTSYNEQFF | TGCGCCAGCAGCTGGAGGGCCGGGACAGGAGTTAATAGCGGGACCTCCTACAATGAGCAGTTCTTC
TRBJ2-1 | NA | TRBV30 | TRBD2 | CAWSLAGVDEQFF | TGTGCCTGGAGCCTAGCGGGAGTAGATGAGCAGTTCTTC
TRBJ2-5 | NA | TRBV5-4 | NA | CASSPDGGTKETQYF | TGTGCCAGCAGTCCTGATGGGGGGACAAAAGAGACCCAGTACTTC
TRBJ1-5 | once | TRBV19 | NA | CASSTQVGQPQHF | TGTGCCAGTAGTACCCAGGTCGGCCAGCCCCAGCATTTT
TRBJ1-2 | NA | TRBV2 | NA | CASSEDGLYGYTF | TGTGCCAGCAGTGAAGACGGCCTGTATGGCTACACCTTC
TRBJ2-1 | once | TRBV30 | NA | CAWSLVYNEQFF | TGTGCCTGGAGTCTGGTATACAATGAGCAGTTCTTC
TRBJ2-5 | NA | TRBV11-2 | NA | CASTLVPQETQYF | TGTGCCAGCACCCTAGTCCCGCAAGAGACCCAGTACTTC
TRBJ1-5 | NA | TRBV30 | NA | CAWSVEGNQPQHF | TGTGCCTGGAGTGTAGAGGGTAACCAGCCCCAGCATTTT
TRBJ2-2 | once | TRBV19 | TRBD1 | CASRTTGTGELFF | TGTGCCAGTAGAACGACAGGGACCGGGGAGCTGTTTTTT
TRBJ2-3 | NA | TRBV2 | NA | CASKEGRSTDTQYF | TGTGCCAGCAAAGAGGGGCGGAGCACAGATACGCAGTATTTT
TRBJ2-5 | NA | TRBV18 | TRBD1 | CASSPNRRQGETQYF | TGTGCCAGCTCACCAAATAGGAGACAGGGGGAGACCCAGTACTTC
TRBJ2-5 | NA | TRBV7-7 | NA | CASSLEGRETQYF | TGTGCTAGCAGCTTAGAAGGGCGAGAGACCCAGTACTTC
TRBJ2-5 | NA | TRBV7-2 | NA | CASSRRAGSMETQYF | TGTGCCAGCAGCCGGAGGGCAGGGAGTATGGAGACCCAGTACTTC
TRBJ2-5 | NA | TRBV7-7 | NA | CASSVQGQETQYF | TGTGCTAGCAGCGTACAGGGCCAAGAGACCCAGTACTTC
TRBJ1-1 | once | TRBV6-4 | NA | CASSDSWGAEAFF | TGTGCCAGCAGTGACTCATGGGGAGCCGAAGCTTTCTTT
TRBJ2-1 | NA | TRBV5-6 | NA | CASSLISSYNEQFF | TGTGCCAGCAGCTTGATAAGCTCCTACAATGAGCAGTTCTTC
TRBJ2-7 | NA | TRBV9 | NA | CASSEGLSYEQYF | TGTGCCAGCAGCGAGGGTCTGTCCTACGAGCAGTACTTC
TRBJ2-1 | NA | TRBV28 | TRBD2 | CASSPTSGRKFTNEQFF | TGTGCCAGCAGCCCGACTAGCGGGAGGAAATTTACAAATGAGCAGTTCTTC
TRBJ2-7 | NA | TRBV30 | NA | CAWSGGGTYEQYF | TGTGCCTGGAGTGGTGGCGGAACCTACGAGCAGTACTTC
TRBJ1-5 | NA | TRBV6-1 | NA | CASSERVGLSNQPQHF | TGTGCCAGCAGTGAACGGGTAGGCCTTAGCAATCAGCCCCAGCATTTT
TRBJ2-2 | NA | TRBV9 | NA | CASSVAGYTGELFF | TGTGCCAGCAGCGTAGCAGGGTACACCGGGGAGCTGTTTTTT
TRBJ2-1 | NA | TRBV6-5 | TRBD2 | CASSPRGGHEQFF | TGTGCCAGCAGTCCCCGGGGGGGCCATGAGCAGTTCTTC
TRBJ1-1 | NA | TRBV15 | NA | CATSRGDSEAFF | TGTGCCACCAGCAGAGGCGACAGTGAAGCTTTCTTT
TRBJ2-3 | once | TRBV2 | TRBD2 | CASSFGLAGGTDTQYF | TGTGCCAGCAGTTTTGGACTAGCGGGAGGTACAGATACGCAGTATTTT
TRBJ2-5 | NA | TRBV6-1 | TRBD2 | CASSEALGASGETQYF | TGTGCCAGCAGTGAAGCGCTCGGGGCTAGCGGGGAGACCCAGTACTTC
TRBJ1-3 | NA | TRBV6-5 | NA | CASSYSMAGSGNTIYF | TGTGCCAGCAGTTACTCGATGGCAGGGTCCGGAAACACCATATATTTT
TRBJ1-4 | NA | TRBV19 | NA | CASSIDPPVSVSTNEKLFF | TGTGCCAGTAGTATAGATCCCCCTGTGAGTGTTTCAACTAATGAAAAACTGTTTTTT
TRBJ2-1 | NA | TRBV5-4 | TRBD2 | CASSLKTSGRTAYNEQFF | TGTGCCAGCAGCTTGAAGACTAGCGGGAGGACGGCCTACAATGAGCAGTTCTTC
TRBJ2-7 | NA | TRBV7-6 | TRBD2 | CASSPRGTSFSSYEQYF | TGTGCCAGCAGCCCCCGGGGGACTAGTTTTTCCTCCTACGAGCAGTACTTC
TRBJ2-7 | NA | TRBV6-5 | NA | CASSMGQGAYEQYF | TGTGCCAGCAGTATGGGGCAGGGCGCCTACGAGCAGTACTTC
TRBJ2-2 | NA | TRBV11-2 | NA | CASRRIVTARSTGELFF | TGTGCCAGCAGACGGATCGTAACAGCGCGAAGCACCGGGGAGCTGTTTTTT
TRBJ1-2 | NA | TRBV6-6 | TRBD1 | CASSYSTGSNYGYTF | TGTGCCAGCAGTTACTCGACAGGGTCTAACTATGGCTACACCTTC
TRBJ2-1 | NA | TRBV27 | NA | CASSYHNEQFF | TGTGCCAGCAGTTATCACAATGAGCAGTTCTTC
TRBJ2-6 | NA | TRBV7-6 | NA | CASSLAQGSASGANVLTF | TGTGCCAGCAGCTTAGCACAGGGATCAGCCTCTGGGGCCAACGTCCTGACTTTC
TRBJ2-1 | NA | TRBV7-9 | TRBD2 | CASSLGVGAGLYNEQFF | TGTGCCAGCAGCTTAGGAGTGGGAGCGGGGCTATACAATGAGCAGTTCTTC
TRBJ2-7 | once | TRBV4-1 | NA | CASSSPTSGSEEQYF | TGCGCCAGCAGCTCCCCTACGTCAGGGTCGGAAGAGCAGTACTTC
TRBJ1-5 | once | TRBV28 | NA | CASSLEGRRSSTQHF | TGTGCCAGCAGTTTGGAAGGTCGGCGTTCAAGCACCCAGCATTTT
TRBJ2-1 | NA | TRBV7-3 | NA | CASSPFRDNEQFF | TGTGCCAGCAGCCCGTTCAGGGACAATGAGCAGTTCTTC